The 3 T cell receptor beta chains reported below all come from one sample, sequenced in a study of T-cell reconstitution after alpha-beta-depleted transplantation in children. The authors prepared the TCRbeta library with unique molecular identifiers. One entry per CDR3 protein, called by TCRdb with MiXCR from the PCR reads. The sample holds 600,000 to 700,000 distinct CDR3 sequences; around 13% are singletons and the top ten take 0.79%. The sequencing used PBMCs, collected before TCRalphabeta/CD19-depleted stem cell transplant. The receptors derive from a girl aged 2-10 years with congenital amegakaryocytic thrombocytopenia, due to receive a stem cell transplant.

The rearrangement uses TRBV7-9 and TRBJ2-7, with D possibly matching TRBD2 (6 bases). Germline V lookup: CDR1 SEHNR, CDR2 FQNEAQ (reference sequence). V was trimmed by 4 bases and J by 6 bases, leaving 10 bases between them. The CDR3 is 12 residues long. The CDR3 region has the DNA TGTGCCAGCAGCTCGGGACTGGTCGAGCAGTACTTC. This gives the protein CASSSGLVEQYF.

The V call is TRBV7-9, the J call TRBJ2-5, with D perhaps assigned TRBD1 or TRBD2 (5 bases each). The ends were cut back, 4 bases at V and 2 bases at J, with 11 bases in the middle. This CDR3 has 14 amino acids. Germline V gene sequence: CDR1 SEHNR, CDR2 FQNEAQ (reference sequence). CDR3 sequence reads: CASSWGRSQETQYF. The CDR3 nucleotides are TGTGCCAGCAGCTGGGGACGGTCACAAGAGACCCAGTACTTC. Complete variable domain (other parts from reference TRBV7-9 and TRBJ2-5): DTGVSQNPRHKITKRGQNVTFRCDPISEHNRLYWYRQTLGQGPEFLTYFQNEAQLEKSRLLSDRFSAERPKGSFSTLEIQRTEQGDSAMYLCASSWGRSQETQYFGPGTRLLVL.

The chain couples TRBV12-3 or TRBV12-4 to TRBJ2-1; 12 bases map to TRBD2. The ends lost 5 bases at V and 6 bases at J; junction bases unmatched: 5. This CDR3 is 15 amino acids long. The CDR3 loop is CASSTLAGGLNEQFF. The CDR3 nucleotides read TGTGCCAGCAGTACCCTAGCGGGAGGGCTCAATGAGCAGTTCTTC.